Below are 24 T cell receptor beta chains sequenced from a single sample in a study of shared clonotypes between healthy human individuals. Method: immunoSEQ multiplex PCR; TCRdb's copy keeps in-frame clones and lacks some. Of approximately 1,500,000 clones listed, roughly 96% are singletons. Sequencing input: naive CD4+ T cells sorted from blood. The subset: CD45RA+ positively selected. The source is a man aged 25 to 40 in good health.

This clone was seen only once. This sample includes further DNA sequences coding for the same CDR3. The chain recombines TRBV9 with TRBJ2-1, with D perhaps matching TRBD1 (6 bases). The germline gives CDR1 SGDLS, CDR2 YYNGEE. V was trimmed by 2 bases and J by 7 bases, leaving 10 bases between them. This CDR3 spans 13 amino acids. Here the CDR3 reads CASSVGALNEQFF. As DNA, the CDR3 is TGTGCCAGCAGCGTGGGGGCCTTAAATGAGCAGTTCTTC.

The J gene is TRBJ2-6, the V gene TRBV27; a possible D gene is TRBD2 (5 bases). V lost 6 bases and J lost 0, with 15 bases in between. The CDR3 is 17 residues long. Germline V lookup: CDR1 MNHEY, CDR2 SMNVEV (reference sequence). CDR3 sequence: CASRGSAGYSGANVLTF. The DNA of the CDR3 is TGTGCCAGCAGAGGTTCGGCGGGTTACTCTGGGGCCAACGTCCTGACTTTC.

The J gene is TRBJ2-7, the V gene TRBV4-3; tentatively, D is TRBD2 (6 bases). Trimming removed 3 bases from V and 3 bases from J, with 12 bases in between. There are 14 residues in the CDR3. CDR1 and CDR2 from the germline V gene are LGHNA and YSLEER. The CDR3 coding sequence is TGCGCCAGCAGCCAGGCGGAGGGCCTCTACGAGCAGTACTTC. Residues: CASSQAEGLYEQYF.

Only one count was recorded for this clone. This chain uses TRBV10-1 with TRBJ2-1; possibly TRBD1 or TRBD2 for D (6 bases each). Trimming removed 2 bases from V and 7 bases from J, with 12 bases in between. Germline CDR1 reads WNHNN; CDR2 reads SYGVQD (reference sequence). CDR3 length: 14 residues. CDR3 protein: CASSEGGPVNEQFF. The CDR3 DNA reads TGCGCCAGCAGTGAGGGGGGGCCGGTTAATGAGCAGTTCTTC.

V and J are TRBV9 and TRBJ1-2, with D possibly TRBD1 on 5 matching bases. With 0 bases removed from V and 6 bases from J, the gap between germline ends came to 15 bases. The V gene's germline CDR1 is SGDLS and CDR2 YYNGEE. The CDR3 length is 15 residues. CDR3 DNA sequence: TGTGCCAGCAGCGTAGGAAGGGACGTCAGGGATGGCTACACCTTC. Protein: CASSVGRDVRDGYTF.

This chain connects TRBV6-5 to TRBJ1-1; perhaps TRBD1 as D (5 bases). CDR1 is MNHEY and CDR2 is SVGAGI in the germline V gene. The CDR3 has 14 amino acids. V dropped 7 bases and J dropped 4 bases, with 16 bases sitting between them. In DNA form, the CDR3 reads TGTGCCAGCACCGAGGCCAGGGTTGGCACTGAAGCTTTCTTT. Amino acid sequence: CASTEARVGTEAFF.

The rearrangement joins TRBV9 to TRBJ1-2; D remains ambiguous. From germline, CDR1 is SGDLS and CDR2 YYNGEE. CDR3 length: 13 amino acids. With 4 bases removed from V and 8 bases from J, the gap between germline ends came to 15 bases. CDR3 protein: CASSPSVIEGYTF. The DNA for the CDR3 is TGTGCCAGCAGCCCCTCAGTAATCGAGGGCTACACCTTC.

The chain combines TRBV5-1 with TRBJ2-7; 8 bases map to TRBD1. Unmatched junction bases numbered 4, after V lost 0 bases and J lost 2 bases. CDR1 is SGHRS and CDR2 is YFSETQ in the germline V gene. The CDR3 extends over 15 amino acids. The CDR3 DNA reads TGCGCCAGCAGCTTGGAAGGGACAGGAACCTACGAGCAGTACTTC. Residues: CASSLEGTGTYEQYF.

The chain couples TRBV6-5 to TRBJ1-5; tentatively, D is TRBD1 (6 bases). Trimming pared 5 bases from V and 4 bases from J, leaving 9 bases between. The CDR3 totals 13 residues. In germline, CDR1 is MNHEY, CDR2 SVGAGI. CDR3 loop: CASSTDRNQPQHF. As DNA, the CDR3 is TGTGCCAGCAGTACGGACAGAAATCAGCCCCAGCATTTT.

The chain joins TRBV2 to TRBJ2-4; D is undetermined. With 6 bases removed from V and 0 bases from J, the gap between germline ends came to 9 bases. CDR3 length equals 14 residues. Germline values: CDR1 SNHLY, CDR2 FYNNEI. DNA for the CDR3: TGTGCCAGCAGCGACATGCTAGCCAAAAACATTCAGTACTTC. It is translated as CASSDMLAKNIQYF.

The rearrangement links TRBV2 to TRBJ1-2; TRBD1 might be the D (5 bases). Germline V gene data show CDR1 as SNHLY and CDR2 as FYNNEI. The V gene lost 4 bases and the J gene lost 5 bases, with 14 bases spanning the gap. The CDR3 loop spans 14 amino acids. CDR3 sequence reads: CASSVKGPRYGYTF. The DNA for the CDR3 is TGTGCCAGCAGTGTGAAGGGGCCCAGGTATGGCTACACCTTC.

On this clone: The sample has other DNA sequences that encode this CDR3 too. The genes are TRBV9 and TRBJ2-7; TRBD2 matches 11 bases. CDR1 SGDLS and CDR2 YYNGEE come from the germline V gene. The V segment lost 0 bases and the J segment 1 base; nucleotides outside the gene matches: 0. This CDR3 contains 15 residues. The CDR3 DNA follows: TGTGCCAGCAGCGTAGGACTAGCGGGATCCTACGAGCAGTACTTC. This gives the protein CASSVGLAGSYEQYF.

The chain is built from TRBV2 and TRBJ2-1, with D possibly matching TRBD1 (5 bases). In germline, CDR1 is SNHLY, CDR2 FYNNEI. This CDR3 contains 14 residues. V was trimmed by 4 bases and J by 1 base, leaving 8 bases between them. The CDR3 sequence is CASSGQRSYNEQFF. The CDR3 bases are TGTGCCAGCAGTGGACAGAGATCCTACAATGAGCAGTTCTTC.

This chain connects TRBV18 to TRBJ2-1; TRBD1 matches at 10 bases. The CDR3 consists of 15 residues. Germline CDR1 and CDR2: KGHSH and LQKENI. V was pared by 4 bases and J by 5 bases, with 5 bases of the junction left unmatched. The CDR3 region is CASSLTGTGDNEQFF. In nucleotides, the CDR3 is TGTGCCAGCTCACTTACCGGGACAGGGGACAATGAGCAGTTCTTC.

The V call is TRBV7-2, the J call TRBJ2-2; D is unresolved. V was shortened by 5 bases and J by 6 bases, with 4 bases between the two germline ends. Germline assignment: CDR1 SGHTA and CDR2 FQGNSA. The length of the CDR3 is 11 residues. CDR3 in amino acids: CASSPSGELFF. CDR3 nucleotide sequence: TGTGCCAGCAGCCCATCCGGGGAGCTGTTTTTT.

This sequence joins TRBV19 and TRBJ1-5; a weak D match, TRBD1 (6 bases). The CDR3 length is 13 residues. Trimming took off 6 bases at V and 6 bases at J, with 12 bases between the two ends. CDR1 is LNHDA and CDR2 is SQIVND in the germline V gene (reference sequence). The CDR3 nucleotides read TGTGCCAGTAGCCAGGGGTCAGGTCAGCCCCAGCATTTT. This codes for CASSQGSGQPQHF.

The chain joins TRBV6-5 to TRBJ2-2, with 8 positions matching TRBD1. Germline CDR1 and CDR2: MNHEY and SVGAGI. The ends lost 3 bases at V and 5 bases at J; junction bases unmatched: 8. This CDR3 has 16 amino acids. The CDR3 sequence: CASSYLRTGWTGELFF. The CDR3 DNA is TGTGCCAGCAGTTATCTTAGGACAGGGTGGACCGGGGAGCTGTTTTTT.

The chain uses TRBV7-6 and TRBJ2-5; 7 bases align to TRBD1. The CDR3 sequence is 15 residues long. Germline trimming cut 5 bases from V and 3 bases from J; bases unmatched to any gene: 9. The germline gives CDR1 SGHVS, CDR2 FNYEAQ. CDR3 amino acids: CASSLQGLREETQYF. The CDR3 region has the DNA TGTGCCAGCAGCCTACAGGGGTTGCGGGAAGAGACCCAGTACTTC.

V is TRBV13 and J is TRBJ2-1; weak D call: TRBD1 (6 bases). Germline CDR1 and CDR2: PRHDT and FYEKMQ (reference sequence). The CDR3 extends over 15 amino acids. Deletions cut 5 bases from V and 0 bases from J, with 11 bases between. The CDR3 DNA follows: TGTGCCAGCAGCCTAGACAGGAACTCCTACAATGAGCAGTTCTTC. This gives the protein CASSLDRNSYNEQFF.

This clone was counted a single time. The chain recombines TRBV27 with TRBJ2-1, with 9 bases identical to TRBD1. Germline V gene lookup returns CDR1 MNHEY and CDR2 SMNVEV (reference sequence). The CDR3 spans 15 residues. V dropped 6 bases and J dropped 4; count of bases not matched to a gene: 7. DNA of the CDR3: TGTGCCAGCAGCCAAGACAGGGGGACATACAATGAGCAGTTCTTC. Its translation is CASSQDRGTYNEQFF.

This chain links TRBV5-6 with TRBJ2-1; 13 positions match TRBD2. CDR1 is SGHDT, CDR2 YYEEEE, per germline. The CDR3 runs 16 residues. Trimming at V came to 4 bases and at J to 9 bases, leaving 10 bases not matched to a gene. The CDR3 reads CASSAPGTSGISEQFF. The CDR3 DNA reads TGTGCCAGCAGCGCCCCCGGGACTAGCGGGATTAGTGAGCAGTTCTTC.

The CDR3 nucleotides read TGTGCCAGCAGGACAGGGCGGAACGAGCAGTACTTC. Its protein product is CASRTGRNEQYF. The rearrangement links TRBV28 to TRBJ2-7, with 7 bases identical to TRBD1. Losses at the gene ends were 6 bases for V and 5 bases for J; bases not matched to a gene: 4. The CDR3 covers 12 residues. CDR1 is MDHEN and CDR2 is SYDVKM in the germline V gene.

The chain is built from TRBV6-6 and TRBJ2-1; no definite D call. The CDR3 is 11 residues long. Germline loops: CDR1 MNHNY, CDR2 SVGAGI (reference sequence). Trimming took 8 bases from V and 9 from J, leaving 11 bases between them. Here the CDR3 DNA reads TGTGCCAGCGGAGATGGCGGTGAGCAGTTCTTC. Protein product: CASGDGGEQFF.

The chain links TRBV11-3 to TRBJ2-1; 8 positions match TRBD2. The CDR3 extends over 15 amino acids. V was pared by 5 bases and J by 6 bases, with 9 bases of the junction left unmatched. CDR1 and CDR2 from the germline V gene are SGHNT and YENEEA. The chain's CDR3 is CASSRSGKPLNEQFF. The CDR3, as DNA: TGTGCCAGCAGCCGTAGCGGGAAGCCCCTCAATGAGCAGTTCTTC.